The 4 T cell receptor beta chains reported below all come from one sample, sequenced in a study of T cells in Graves' hyperthyroidism and ophthalmopathy. The investigators amplified TCR beta CDR3 regions from RNA transcripts. The primer set for the first-round RT-PCR of the TCR CDR3 was HTBI. TCRdb redid the calling of the multiplex PCR reads with MiXCR, one entry per CDR3 protein. The sample records around 420,000 distinct CDR3 sequences, 15% to 19% being singletons. Sequenced: blood. These receptor sequences come from a woman in her late teens or twenties with Graves' hyperthyroidism.

V gene TRBV30 combines with J gene TRBJ1-1, with 9 bases lining up with TRBD1. This CDR3 region has 16 residues. Germline lookup yields CDR1 GTSNPN and CDR2 SVGIG (reference sequence). Trimming removed 0 bases from V and 0 bases from J; junction bases left unmatched: 5. The CDR3 nucleotides are TGTGCCTGGAGTGTTGGGGACAGGGACGTGAACACTGAAGCTTTCTTT. It translates to CAWSVGDRDVNTEAFF.

The rearrangement links TRBV6-2 or TRBV6-3 to TRBJ2-1; tentatively, D is TRBD1 (6 bases). This CDR3 has 16 amino acids. Germline V gene lookup returns CDR1 MNHEY and CDR2 SVGEGT. V gave up 1 base and J gave up 3 bases, with 13 bases separating them. In nucleotides, the CDR3 is TGTGCCAGCAGTTACTTCGTACCCAGGGGCTACAATGAGCAGTTCTTC. This sequence encodes CASSYFVPRGYNEQFF.

This clonotype was seen repeatedly, ten times or more. The gene calls are TRBV2 and TRBJ1-6; possibly TRBD1 for D (6 bases). The V gene lost 2 bases and the J gene lost 10 bases, with 15 bases spanning the gap. The CDR3 is 15 amino acids. Germline V gene data show CDR1 as SNHLY and CDR2 as FYNNEI. CDR3 in amino acids: CASSELTGAGSPLHF. CDR3 nucleotides: TGTGCCAGCAGTGAACTCACGGGGGCTGGATCACCCCTCCACTTT.

At least ten counts were recorded for this clonotype. This chain connects TRBV5-1 to TRBJ2-1, with TRBD2 matching 9 bases. The germline V gene encodes CDR1 SGHRS and CDR2 YFSETQ. This CDR3 region has 15 residues. The junction had 4 bases not matched to a gene; V was cut back by 1 base and J by 5 bases. CDR3 nucleotides: TGCGCCAGCAGCTTGTTTAGCGGGAGCGACAATGAGCAGTTCTTC. Its protein product is CASSLFSGSDNEQFF.